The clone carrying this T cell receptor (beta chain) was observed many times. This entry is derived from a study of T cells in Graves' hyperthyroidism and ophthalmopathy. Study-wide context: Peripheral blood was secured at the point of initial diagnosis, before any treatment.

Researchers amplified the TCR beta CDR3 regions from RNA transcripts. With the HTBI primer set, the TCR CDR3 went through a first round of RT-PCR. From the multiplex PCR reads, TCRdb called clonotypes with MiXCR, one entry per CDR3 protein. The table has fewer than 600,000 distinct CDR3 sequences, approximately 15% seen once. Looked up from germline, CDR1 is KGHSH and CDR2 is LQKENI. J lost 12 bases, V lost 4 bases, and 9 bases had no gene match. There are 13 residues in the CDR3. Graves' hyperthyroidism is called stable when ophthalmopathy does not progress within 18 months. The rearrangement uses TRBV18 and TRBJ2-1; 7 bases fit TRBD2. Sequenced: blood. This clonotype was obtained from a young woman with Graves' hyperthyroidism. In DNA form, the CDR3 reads TGTGCCAGCTCACAAAGTGACGGGAGGACGCAGTTCTTC. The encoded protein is CASSQSDGRTQFF.